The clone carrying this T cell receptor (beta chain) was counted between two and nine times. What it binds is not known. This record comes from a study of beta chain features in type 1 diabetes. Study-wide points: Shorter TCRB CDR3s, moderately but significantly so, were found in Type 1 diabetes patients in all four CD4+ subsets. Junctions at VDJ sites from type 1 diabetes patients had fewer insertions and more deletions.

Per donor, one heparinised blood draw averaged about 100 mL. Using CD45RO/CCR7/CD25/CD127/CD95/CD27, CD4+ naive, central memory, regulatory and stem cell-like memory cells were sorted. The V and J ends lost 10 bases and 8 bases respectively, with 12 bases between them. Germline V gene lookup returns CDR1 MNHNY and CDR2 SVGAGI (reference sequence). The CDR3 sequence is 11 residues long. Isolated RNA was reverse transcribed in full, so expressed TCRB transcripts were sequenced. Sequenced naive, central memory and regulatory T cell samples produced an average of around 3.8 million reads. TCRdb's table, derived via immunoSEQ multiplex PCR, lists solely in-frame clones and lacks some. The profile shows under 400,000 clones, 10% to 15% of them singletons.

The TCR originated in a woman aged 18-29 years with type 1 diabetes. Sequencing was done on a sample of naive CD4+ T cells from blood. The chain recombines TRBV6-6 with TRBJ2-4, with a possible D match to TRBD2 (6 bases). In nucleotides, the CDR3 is TGTGCCACCGCCGGGGGAGACATTCAGTACTTC. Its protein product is CATAGGDIQYF.